This TCR beta chain was captured by sequencing in a study of T cell responses to AZD1222 COVID-19 vaccine. General study findings and limits: Baseline serostatus was positive in only six AZD1222 recipients. Repertoire sampling was restricted to post-peak T cell response timepoints. Clonal diversity may have been underestimated in mostly white British donors.

The CDR3 totals 14 residues. Germline V gene sequence: CDR1 MDHEN, CDR2 SYDVKM. V was clipped by 5 bases and J by 1 base; unmatched bases: 2. This table comes from immunoSEQ multiplex PCR, and its TCRdb copy is limited to in-frame clones, with some not included. The table records roughly 150,000 clones, about 90% of them present only once. A note on this clone: Its antigen is not identified.

The TCR was taken from an adult who received the AZD1222 COVID-19 vaccine. V usage is TRBV28 and J usage is TRBJ1-1, with TRBD1 matching 9 bases. Source: peripheral blood, taken 28 days after the second AZD1222 dose. The chain's CDR3 is CASSPGQGNTEAFF. DNA of the CDR3: TGTGCCAGCAGTCCGGGACAGGGGAACACTGAAGCTTTCTTT.